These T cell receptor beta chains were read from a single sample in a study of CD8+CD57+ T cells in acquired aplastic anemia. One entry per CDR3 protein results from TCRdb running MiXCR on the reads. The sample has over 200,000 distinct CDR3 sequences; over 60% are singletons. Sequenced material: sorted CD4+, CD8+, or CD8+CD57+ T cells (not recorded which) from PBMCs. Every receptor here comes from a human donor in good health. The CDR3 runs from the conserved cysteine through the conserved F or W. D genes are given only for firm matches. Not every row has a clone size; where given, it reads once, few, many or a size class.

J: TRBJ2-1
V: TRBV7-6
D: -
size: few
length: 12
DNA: TGTGCCAGCAGCTTCACAGCTGGGGAGCAGTTCTTC
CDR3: CASSFTAGEQFF

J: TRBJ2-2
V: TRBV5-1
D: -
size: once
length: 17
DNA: TGCGCCAGCAGCTCCCGAGGGTGGGGGCTAGACACCGGGGAGCTGTTTTTT
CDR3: CASSSRGWGLDTGELFF

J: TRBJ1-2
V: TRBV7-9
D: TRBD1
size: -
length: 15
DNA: TGTGCCAGCACCTTCGAACGGGACAGGGGCGTAGGCTACACCTTC
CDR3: CASTFERDRGVGYTF

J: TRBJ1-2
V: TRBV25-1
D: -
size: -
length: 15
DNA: TGTGCCAGCAGTGAAGGGCTGGGCGCGGGTTATGGCTACACCTTC
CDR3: CASSEGLGAGYGYTF

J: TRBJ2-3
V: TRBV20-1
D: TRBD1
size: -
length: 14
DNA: TGCAGTGCTAGAATAGACAGGGAGACAGATACGCAGTATTTT
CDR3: CSARIDRETDTQYF

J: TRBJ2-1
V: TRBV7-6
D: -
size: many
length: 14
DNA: TGTGCCAGCAGCTTAAGAGGGCGGTACAATGAGCAGTTCTTC
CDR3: CASSLRGRYNEQFF

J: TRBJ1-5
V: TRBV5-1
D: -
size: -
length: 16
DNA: TGCGCCAGCAGCACAACCGGGACACCGAGCAATCAGCCCCAGCATTTT
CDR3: CASSTTGTPSNQPQHF

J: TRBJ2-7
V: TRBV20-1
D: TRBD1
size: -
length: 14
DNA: TGCAGTGCTAGAGCGGGACAGGGTAATTACGAGCAGTACTTC
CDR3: CSARAGQGNYEQYF

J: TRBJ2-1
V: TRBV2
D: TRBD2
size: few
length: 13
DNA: TGTGCCAGCAGTGATGGTGCGGGAGGGGTCGGGCTCTTC
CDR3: CASSDGAGGVGLF

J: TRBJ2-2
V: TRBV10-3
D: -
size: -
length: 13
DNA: TGTGCCATCAGTGAGGGCGGCACCGGGGAGCTGTTTTTT
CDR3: CAISEGGTGELFF

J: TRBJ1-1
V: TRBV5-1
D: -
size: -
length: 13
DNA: TGCGCCAGCAGCTCGGACAGACTCACTGAAGCTTTCTTT
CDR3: CASSSDRLTEAFF

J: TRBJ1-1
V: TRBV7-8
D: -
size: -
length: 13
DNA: TGTGCCAGCAGCTTAACGGGGGGCACTGAGGCTCTCTTT
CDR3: CASSLTGGTEALF

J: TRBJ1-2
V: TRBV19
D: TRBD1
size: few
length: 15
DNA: TGTGCCAGTAGTATCCGGGACAGGGGAAACTATGGCTACACCTTC
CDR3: CASSIRDRGNYGYTF